Described below is a single TCR beta chain sequence and its context. These data come from a study of blood T cell repertoires in COVID-19. Sequencing used immunoSEQ multiplex PCR; TCRdb keeps in-frame clones, though not all of them. The sample gives approximately 210,000 clones, roughly 79% of which show up once; approximately 9% is in the top ten. V was trimmed by 0 bases and J by 4 bases, leaving 11 bases between them. The germline V gene encodes CDR1 SGHTS and CDR2 YDEGEE. CDR3 length: 15 residues. V usage is TRBV5-8 and J usage is TRBJ1-3, with TRBD1 as a possible D gene (6 bases). The sequencing sample was made of PBMCs or T cells enriched from blood (not recorded which). The receptor was isolated from a woman aged 50 to 60 with acute COVID-19. As DNA, the CDR3 is TGTGCCAGCAGCTTGGATGGCAGGGGAGGAAACACCATATATTTT. This gives the protein CASSLDGRGGNTIYF.